A single sample is the source of the 5 T cell receptor beta chains below, sequenced in a study of cytomegalovirus exposure and HLA in healthy donors (dated by TCRdb to between 2016 and 2019). The library was built by means of the immunoSEQ multiplex PCR assay. For the multiplex PCR, a mixture combining 60 forward primers for TCR Vbeta segments and 13 reverse primers for TCR Jbeta segments was used. TCRdb limited this immuneACCESS table to in-frame rearrangements with V and J called. A share of clones is missing; checked studies link under half to unresolved V genes, and the rest is unexplained. This sample gives roughly 190,000 clones in total; around four fifths of them show up just once. The ten largest clones capture approximately 10% of the sample. Input material: PBMCs. The receptors were gathered from a woman between 50 and 59 years old in good health and CMV-seropositive.

The chain combines TRBV29-1 with TRBJ1-1; D gene uncertain. Germline values: CDR1 SQVTM, CDR2 ANQGSEA. The CDR3 extends over 13 amino acids. V was trimmed by 5 bases and J by 2 bases, leaving 12 bases between them. The CDR3, as DNA: TGCAGCGTTACCGAGCACCTTAACACTGAAGCTTTCTTT. Encoded protein: CSVTEHLNTEAFF.

J is TRBJ1-2 and V is TRBV2; 9 nucleotides align to TRBD1. Per the germline V gene, CDR1 is SNHLY and CDR2 is FYNNEI. The length of the CDR3 is 14 residues. V was pared by 2 bases and J by 8 bases, with 6 bases of the junction left unmatched. The CDR3 sequence is CASSEHRGREGYTF. The CDR3 DNA reads as TGTGCCAGCAGTGAACACAGGGGGCGAGAGGGCTACACCTTC.

The rearrangement joins TRBV11-3 to TRBJ2-6, with 11 positions matching TRBD1. The germline gives CDR1 SGHNT, CDR2 YENEEA. The CDR3 totals 17 residues. J gave up 3 bases and V 3 bases, and 4 bases lay outside the gene matches. CDR3 nucleotides: TGTGCCAGCAGCTTGGGGACAGGGGGAAATGGGGCCAACGTCCTGACTTTC. Encoded protein: CASSLGTGGNGANVLTF. The full variable domain, with the rest looked up from reference TRBV11-3 and TRBJ2-6, is EAGVVQSPRYKIIEKKQPVAFWCNPISGHNTLYWYLQNLGQGPELLIRYENEEAVDDSQLPKDRFSAERLKGVDSTLKIQPAELGDSAVYLCASSLGTGGNGANVLTFGAGSRLTVL.

V gene TRBV5-1 combines with J gene TRBJ2-3; possibly TRBD2 for D (6 bases). The CDR3 runs 14 residues. V lost 4 bases to trimming and J lost 0 bases, with 9 bases between them. Germline values: CDR1 SGHRS, CDR2 YFSETQ. CDR3 sequence: CASSGRTSTDTQYF. The CDR3 coding sequence is TGCGCCAGCAGCGGGAGGACGAGCACAGATACGCAGTATTTT.

In this sample, this clone turned up many times. This chain connects TRBV7-2 to TRBJ1-5; D is unclear. CDR3 length: 17 residues. The V and J ends lost 3 bases and 3 bases respectively, with 18 bases between them. Germline-derived CDR1 and CDR2 are SGHTA and FQGNSA. The CDR3 DNA sequence: TGTGCCAGCAGCTTTAGAGCCCTAGGCAAATCCAATCAGCCCCAGCATTTT. It specifies CASSFRALGKSNQPQHF.